Below are 4 T cell receptor beta chains sequenced from a single sample in a study of T cells in Graves' hyperthyroidism and ophthalmopathy (dated by TCRdb to between 2018 and 2021). The library relied on multiplex PCR. The reads were generated on an Illumina HiSeq 2000. TCR beta CDR3 regions were amplified from RNA transcripts. The TCR CDR3 was subjected to a first round of RT-PCR using the HTBI primer set and the Qiagen OneStep RT-PCR kit. TCRdb redid the processing of the public reads, applying fastp at Q25 and MiXCR, and retained in-frame beta chains. CDR3 protein duplicates are merged, each entry listing the most common genes and DNA. For this sample the table gives more than 350,000 distinct CDR3 sequences, of which more than 14% were detected only once. Around 19% of the sample is taken by the ten largest. The sequencing input was blood. The receptors here all came from a woman aged 25 to 45 with Graves' ophthalmopathy.

The V and J genes are TRBV5-1 and TRBJ2-1, with D uncertain. With 2 bases removed from V and 5 bases from J, the gap between germline ends came to 14 bases. The CDR3 is made up of 15 amino acids. Germline CDR1 is SGHRS and CDR2 is YFSETQ. CDR3 nucleotides: TGCGCCAGCAGCTTTGGCTCCAACGCGAACAATGAGCAGTTCTTC. It specifies CASSFGSNANNEQFF.

This clonotype came up many times. The rearrangement links TRBV6-1 to TRBJ1-5, with 7 bases lining up with TRBD1. In germline, CDR1 is MNHNS, CDR2 SASEGT. After removal of 3 bases from V and 4 bases from J, the junction contained 6 bases not matched to a gene. The CDR3 consists of 15 residues. DNA of the CDR3: TGTGCCAGCAGTGACGCGGGGACAGTAAATCAGCCCCAGCATTTT. Its protein is CASSDAGTVNQPQHF.

The rearrangement joins TRBV10-2 to TRBJ2-3, with 9 nucleotides matching TRBD2. The CDR3 consists of 15 residues. Germline CDR1 is WSHSY and CDR2 is SAAADI. J gave up 2 bases and V 7 bases, and 7 bases lay outside the gene matches. This CDR3 is CASMWAGGPTDTQYF. The CDR3 DNA follows: TGCGCCAGCATGTGGGCGGGGGGGCCCACAGATACGCAGTATTTT.

This clonotype appeared many times. The rearrangement joins TRBV28 to TRBJ2-7; D remains ambiguous. Trimming cost V 10 bases and J 2 bases, with 12 bases left between them. The CDR3 has 12 amino acids. Looked up from germline, CDR1 is MDHEN and CDR2 is SYDVKM. CDR3 DNA sequence: TGTGCCACTACCGCGGCGACCTACGAGCAGTACTTC. Amino acid sequence: CATTAATYEQYF. The full variable domain, with the rest looked up from reference TRBV28 and TRBJ2-7, is DVKVTQSSRYLVKRTGEKVFLECVQDMDHENMFWYRQDPGLGLRLIYFSYDVKMKEKGDIPEGYSVSREKKERFSLILESASTNQTSMYLCATTAATYEQYFGPGTRLTVT.